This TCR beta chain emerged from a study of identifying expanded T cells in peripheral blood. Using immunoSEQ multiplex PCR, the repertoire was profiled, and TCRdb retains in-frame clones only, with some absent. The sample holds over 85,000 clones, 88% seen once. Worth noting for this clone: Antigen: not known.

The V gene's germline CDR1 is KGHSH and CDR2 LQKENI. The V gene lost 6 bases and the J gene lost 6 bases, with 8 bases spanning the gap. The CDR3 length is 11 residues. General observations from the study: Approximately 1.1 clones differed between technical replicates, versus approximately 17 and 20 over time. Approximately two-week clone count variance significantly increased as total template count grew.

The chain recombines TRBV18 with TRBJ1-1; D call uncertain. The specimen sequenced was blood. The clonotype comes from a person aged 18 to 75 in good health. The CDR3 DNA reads TGTGCCAGCTCCTTAGGGCCTGAAGCTTTCTTT. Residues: CASSLGPEAFF.